The text below deals with one TCR beta chain. Its antigen is still unknown. Qualities for individual bases were not recorded, and no much larger clone is one base off. This specimen comes from a study of shared clonotypes between healthy human individuals (TCRdb year 2020). A note on the overall study: The cohort included a few men and a couple of women between 18 and 49 years of age. For each donor, CD4 naive and CD4 memory were each given three plates, CD8 naive was given two plates, and CD8 memory was given one plate. The study deeply sequenced blood TCR repertoires of five healthy adults to estimate repertoire size and the extent of clonotype sharing between individuals. To increase sequencing depth and limit assay-specific biases, TCR repertoire library preparation and sequencing were carried out by different laboratories using diverse techniques. Between about 0.94 and 8.9 billion PBMCs per donor were obtained by leukapheresis.

TCR CDR3 regions were amplified from genomic DNA by multiplex PCR using the deep immunoSEQ assay. Extracted genomic DNA from each cell subset was spread evenly across all wells of several immunoSEQ 96-well plates, with each plate serving as a replicate. For sorted subsets, 200 to 250 ng of genomic DNA, equivalent to 25,000 to 35,000 T cell genomes, went into each replicate PCR. Purified libraries were measured with a Qubit 3.0 fluorometer, size-checked on a Bioanalyzer 2100, and measured again with the KAPA Library Quantification kit. Each immunoSEQ 96-well plate was sequenced on its own single-read 150-cycle Illumina NextSeq 550 flow cell. Regarding the original processing steps: Because only junctional sequences without quality scores were contained in the immunoSEQ output, filtering matching that applied to full-length reads could not be performed. To assign V/J genes and CDR3, sequences were annotated against IMGT germline references using PyIR, a Python wrapper for IgBLAST v1.9. Any read was removed if the V/J assignment was weak (E-value above 1e-6), the CDR3 was missing, or the read contained stop codons, out-of-frame junctions, or ambiguous translated residues. V3J clonotypes were defined by identical inferred V gene, J gene, and CDR3 amino acid sequence. Percentage overlap between repertoires was computed as shared unique clonotypes divided by the size of the smaller repertoire. Richness of each repertoire was evaluated using RTK rarefaction, the Chao1 estimator, and Recon v2.1 estimates of unobserved clonotypes. Generation probabilities were computed with OLGA for all TCRbeta clonotypes obtained by the gDNA method from four donors. TCRdb mirrors the immuneACCESS table, restricted to in-frame sequences. Some clones are absent from its copies; in checked studies, under half trace to an unresolved V gene, and the reason for the others is unknown. V, J and clone size are taken as reported in that table, and D and trimming were inferred from the DNA itself. The sample table shows 550,000 to 850,000 clones, and 72% are seen once. The top ten hold about 1.8% of the sample.

The donors were healthy, HIV-negative adults who had no recently reported acute infections or vaccinations. Only Caucasian adults living in Nashville, Tennessee, USA were represented among the donors. CD4+ T cells were enriched by magnetic negative selection, after which naive cells were positively selected on CD45RA and the negative fraction was taken as the memory subset. After blood collection by leukapheresis, PBMCs were isolated using Ficoll-Histopaque density gradient centrifugation and then cryopreserved in the vapor phase of liquid nitrogen. Analytical flow cytometry was used to check the purity and quantity of each magnetically sorted T cell population. Genomic DNA was isolated from each sorted fraction and quantified by UV absorbance on a Nanodrop 2000c. General conclusions and limits of the study: Sampling was limited to blood, and TCR repertoires in tissue likely differ from TCR repertoires in blood. Across four donors, about 4.5% of naive CD4, approximately 4% of naive CD8, approximately 2.5% of memory CD4, and roughly 0.4% of memory CD8 clonotypes were shared. Larger estimated clonotype richness was generally found for naive subsets than for memory subsets. Compared with non-shared clonotypes, clonotypes shared by all four sorted-subset donors had higher generation probabilities. The genetic and exposure-history diversity represented was limited by the small number of donors. Pairwise subsampling indicated that sequencing depth was expected to affect the degree of clonotype sharing among donors. Rarefaction of sorted-subset datasets indicated incomplete sequencing despite the large sequencing depth.

This TCR came from a woman in her 30s in good health. The sequenced sample consisted of memory CD4+ T cells sorted from blood. The meaning of the sample's cell subset or site label: CD45RA-negative fraction.

The CDR3 region reads CASSLREGDTQYF. The DNA sequence follows: TGCGCCAGCAGTCTGAGAGAGGGAGATACGCAGTATTTT. The sequence is built from TRBV4-1 and TRBJ2-3; the D segment could be TRBD2, given 5 matching bases. Including the terminal cysteine and phenylalanine, the CDR3 comprises 13 residues. Left in the record is the CDR3 DNA by itself, 39 bases read in frame from the first base. Sequences MGHRA (CDR1) and YSYEKL (CDR2) are obtained from the germline V gene. V is shortened by 6 bases, J by 5 bases, and the region joining them spans 12 bases.